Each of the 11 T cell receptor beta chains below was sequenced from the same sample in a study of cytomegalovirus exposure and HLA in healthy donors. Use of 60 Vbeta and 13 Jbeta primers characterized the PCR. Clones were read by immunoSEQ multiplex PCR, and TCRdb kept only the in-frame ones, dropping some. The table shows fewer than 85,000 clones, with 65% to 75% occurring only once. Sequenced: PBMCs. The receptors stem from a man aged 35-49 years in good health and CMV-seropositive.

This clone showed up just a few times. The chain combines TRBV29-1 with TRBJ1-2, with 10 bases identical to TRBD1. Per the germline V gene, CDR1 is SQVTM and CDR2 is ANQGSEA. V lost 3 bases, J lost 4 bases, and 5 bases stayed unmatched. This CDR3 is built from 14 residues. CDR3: CSVDGQGDTYGYTF. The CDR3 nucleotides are TGCAGCGTTGACGGACAGGGGGATACCTATGGCTACACCTTC.

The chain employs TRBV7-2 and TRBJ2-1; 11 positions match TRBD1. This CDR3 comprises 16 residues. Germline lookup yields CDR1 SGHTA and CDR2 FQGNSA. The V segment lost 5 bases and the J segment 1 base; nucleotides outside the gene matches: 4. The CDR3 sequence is CASSLGQGGSYNEQFF. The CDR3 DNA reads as TGTGCCAGCAGCCTGGGACAGGGGGGTTCCTACAATGAGCAGTTCTTC.

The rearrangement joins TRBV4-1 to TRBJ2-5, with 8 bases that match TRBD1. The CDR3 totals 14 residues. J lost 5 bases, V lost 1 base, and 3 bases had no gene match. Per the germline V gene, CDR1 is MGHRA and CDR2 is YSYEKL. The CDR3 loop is CASSQGTGLETQYF. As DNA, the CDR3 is TGCGCCAGCAGCCAAGGGACAGGGCTGGAGACCCAGTACTTC.

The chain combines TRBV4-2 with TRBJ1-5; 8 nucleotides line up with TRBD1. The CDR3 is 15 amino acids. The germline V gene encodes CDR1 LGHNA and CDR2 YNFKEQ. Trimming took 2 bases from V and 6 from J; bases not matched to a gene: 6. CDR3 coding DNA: TGTGCCAGCAGCCAACTGACAGGGACAGGTCAGCCCCAGCATTTT. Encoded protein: CASSQLTGTGQPQHF.

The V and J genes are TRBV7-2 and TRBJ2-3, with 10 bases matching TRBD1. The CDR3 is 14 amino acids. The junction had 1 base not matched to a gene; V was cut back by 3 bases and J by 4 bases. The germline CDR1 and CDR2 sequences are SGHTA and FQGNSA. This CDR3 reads CASSFGQGADTQYF. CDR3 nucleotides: TGTGCCAGCAGCTTCGGACAGGGGGCAGATACGCAGTATTTT.

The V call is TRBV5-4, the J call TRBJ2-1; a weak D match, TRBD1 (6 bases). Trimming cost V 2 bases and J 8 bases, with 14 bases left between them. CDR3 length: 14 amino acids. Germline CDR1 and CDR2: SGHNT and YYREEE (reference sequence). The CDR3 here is CASSLPDRPYEQFF. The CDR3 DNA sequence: TGTGCCAGCAGCTTACCGGACAGACCCTATGAGCAGTTCTTC. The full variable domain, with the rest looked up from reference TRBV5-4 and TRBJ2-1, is ETGVTQSPTHLIKTRGQQVTLRCSSQSGHNTVSWYQQALGQGPQFIFQYYREEENGRGNFPPRFSGLQFPNYSSELNVNALELDDSALYLCASSLPDRPYEQFFGPGTRLTVL.

This CDR3 reads CASSYNRVGTEAFF. DNA for the CDR3: TGTGCCAGCAGTTATAACAGGGTTGGCACTGAAGCTTTCTTT. The rearrangement uses TRBV6-5 and TRBJ1-1; weak D call: TRBD1 (6 bases). Germline CDR1 is MNHEY and CDR2 is SVGAGI. V was clipped by 3 bases and J by 4 bases, with 12 bases between them. The CDR3 spans 14 residues.

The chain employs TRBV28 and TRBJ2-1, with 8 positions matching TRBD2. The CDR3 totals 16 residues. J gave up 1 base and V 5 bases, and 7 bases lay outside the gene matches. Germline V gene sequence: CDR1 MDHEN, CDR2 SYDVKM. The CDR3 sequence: CASSPRGGPSYNEQFF. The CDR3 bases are TGTGCCAGCAGTCCACGGGGGGGGCCTTCCTACAATGAGCAGTTCTTC.

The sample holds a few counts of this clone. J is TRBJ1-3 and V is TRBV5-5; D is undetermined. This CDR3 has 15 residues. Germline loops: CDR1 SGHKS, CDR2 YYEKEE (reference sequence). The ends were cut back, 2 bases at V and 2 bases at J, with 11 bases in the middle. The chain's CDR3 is CASSFGVSTGNTIYF. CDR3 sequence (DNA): TGTGCCAGCAGCTTCGGTGTTTCGACTGGAAACACCATATATTTT.

DNA for the CDR3: TGTGCCAGCAGCTTTAGACTAGCGGCGCCTTCAGAGACCCAGTACTTC. Its protein product is CASSFRLAAPSETQYF. This rearrangement joins TRBV7-9 to TRBJ2-5; the match to TRBD2 covers 9 bases. The CDR3 runs 16 residues. Germline lookup yields CDR1 SEHNR and CDR2 FQNEAQ (reference sequence). J was trimmed by 4 bases and V by 3 bases; bases with no gene match: 9.

The CDR3: CASTEQVYNEQFF. The CDR3 region has the DNA TGTGCCAGCACAGAGCAGGTCTACAATGAGCAGTTCTTC. The chain is built from TRBV28 and TRBJ2-1; no firm D call. The V and J ends lost 7 bases and 3 bases respectively, with 10 bases between them. This CDR3 has 13 residues. Germline CDR1 reads MDHEN; CDR2 reads SYDVKM.